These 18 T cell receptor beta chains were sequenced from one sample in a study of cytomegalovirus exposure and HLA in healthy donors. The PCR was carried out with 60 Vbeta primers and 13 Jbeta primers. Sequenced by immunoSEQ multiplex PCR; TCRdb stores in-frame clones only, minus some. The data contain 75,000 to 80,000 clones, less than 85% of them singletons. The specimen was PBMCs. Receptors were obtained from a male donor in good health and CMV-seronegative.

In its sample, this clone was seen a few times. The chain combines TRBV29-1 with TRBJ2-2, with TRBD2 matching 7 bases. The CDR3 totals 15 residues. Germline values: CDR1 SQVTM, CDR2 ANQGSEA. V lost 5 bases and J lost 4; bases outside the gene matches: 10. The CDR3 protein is CSVLAGTTVTGELFF. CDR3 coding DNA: TGCAGCGTTTTAGCCGGGACTACAGTCACCGGGGAGCTGTTTTTT.

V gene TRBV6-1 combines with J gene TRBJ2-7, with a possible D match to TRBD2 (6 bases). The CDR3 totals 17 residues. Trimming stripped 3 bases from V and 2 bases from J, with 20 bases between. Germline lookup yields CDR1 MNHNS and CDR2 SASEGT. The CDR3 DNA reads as TGTGCCAGCAGTGATCTAATCCAGGCGGGGATGACCTACGAGCAGTACTTC. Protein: CASSDLIQAGMTYEQYF.

The CDR3, as DNA: TGTGCCAATACAGGAAACTATGGCTACACCTTC. Translation gives CANTGNYGYTF. V and J are TRBV2 and TRBJ1-2; the D gene is possibly TRBD1 (5 bases). CDR3 size: 11 residues. With 10 bases removed from V and 2 bases from J, the gap between germline ends came to 8 bases. Germline CDR1 SNHLY, CDR2 FYNNEI.

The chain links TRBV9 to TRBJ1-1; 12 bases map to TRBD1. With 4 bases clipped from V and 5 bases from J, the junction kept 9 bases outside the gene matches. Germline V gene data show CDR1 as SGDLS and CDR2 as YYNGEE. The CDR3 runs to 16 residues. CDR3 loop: CASSSTGTGGSTEAFF. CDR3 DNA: TGTGCCAGCAGCTCCACCGGGACAGGGGGCAGTACTGAAGCTTTCTTT.

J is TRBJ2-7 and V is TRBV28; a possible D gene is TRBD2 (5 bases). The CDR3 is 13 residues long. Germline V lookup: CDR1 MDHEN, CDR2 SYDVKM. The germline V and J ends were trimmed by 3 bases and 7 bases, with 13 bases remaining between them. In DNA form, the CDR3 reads TGTGCCAGCAGTTTTCCGCGGGCGTGGGAGCAGTACTTC. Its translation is CASSFPRAWEQYF. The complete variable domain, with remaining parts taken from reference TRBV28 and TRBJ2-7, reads DVKVTQSSRYLVKRTGEKVFLECVQDMDHENMFWYRQDPGLGLRLIYFSYDVKMKEKGDIPEGYSVSREKKERFSLILESASTNQTSMYLCASSFPRAWEQYFGPGTRLTVT.

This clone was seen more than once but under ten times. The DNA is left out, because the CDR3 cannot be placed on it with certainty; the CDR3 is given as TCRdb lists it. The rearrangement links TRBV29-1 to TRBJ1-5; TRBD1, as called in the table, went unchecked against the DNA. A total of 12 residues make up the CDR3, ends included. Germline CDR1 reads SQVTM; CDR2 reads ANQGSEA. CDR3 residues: CSVGQGSQPQNF.

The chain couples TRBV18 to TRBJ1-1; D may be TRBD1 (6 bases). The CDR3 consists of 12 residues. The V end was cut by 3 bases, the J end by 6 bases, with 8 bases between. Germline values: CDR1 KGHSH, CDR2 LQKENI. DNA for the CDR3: TGTGCCAGCTCACCGGGGGCCGCTGAAGCTTTCTTT. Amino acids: CASSPGAAEAFF.

In DNA form, the CDR3 reads TGCGCCAGCAGCTCCGCAGGGACTTCTAACTATGGCTACACCTTC. Encoded protein: CASSSAGTSNYGYTF. The chain is built from TRBV5-1 and TRBJ1-2; tentatively, D is TRBD1 (5 bases). This CDR3 is built from 15 residues. The germline V and J ends were trimmed by 3 bases and 0 bases, with 12 bases remaining between them. Germline loops: CDR1 SGHRS, CDR2 YFSETQ.

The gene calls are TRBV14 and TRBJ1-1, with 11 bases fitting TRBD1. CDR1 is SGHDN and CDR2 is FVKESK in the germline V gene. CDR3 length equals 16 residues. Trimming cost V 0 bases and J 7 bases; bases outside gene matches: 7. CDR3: CASSQDRWDRGIEAFF. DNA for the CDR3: TGTGCCAGCAGCCAAGATAGGTGGGACAGGGGGATTGAAGCTTTCTTT.

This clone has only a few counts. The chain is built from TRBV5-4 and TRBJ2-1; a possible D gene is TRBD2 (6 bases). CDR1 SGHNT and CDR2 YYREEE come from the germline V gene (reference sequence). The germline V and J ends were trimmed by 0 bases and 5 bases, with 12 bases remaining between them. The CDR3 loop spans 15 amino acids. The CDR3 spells CASSLGAGSNNEQFF. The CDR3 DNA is TGTGCCAGCAGCTTGGGTGCGGGGTCGAACAATGAGCAGTTCTTC.

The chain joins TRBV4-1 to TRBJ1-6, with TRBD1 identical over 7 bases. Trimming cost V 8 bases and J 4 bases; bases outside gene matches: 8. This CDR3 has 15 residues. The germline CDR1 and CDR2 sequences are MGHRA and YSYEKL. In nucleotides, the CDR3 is TGCGCCAGCGGTCGAGGGACAGTTTATAATTCACCCCTCCACTTT. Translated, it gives CASGRGTVYNSPLHF.

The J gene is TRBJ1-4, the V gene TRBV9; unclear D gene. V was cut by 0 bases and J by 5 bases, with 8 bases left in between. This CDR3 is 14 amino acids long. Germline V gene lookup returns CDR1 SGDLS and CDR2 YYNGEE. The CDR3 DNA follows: TGTGCCAGCAGCGTAGATGGGCGAAATGAAAAACTGTTTTTT. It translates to CASSVDGRNEKLFF.

CDR3 DNA sequence: TGTGCCAGTAGGAAAGTACAGGGGGACTACAATGAAGCTTTCTTT. It encodes CASRKVQGDYNEAFF. This sequence joins TRBV19 and TRBJ1-1; TRBD1 agrees at 8 bases. Trimming at V came to 6 bases and at J to 7 bases, leaving 13 bases not matched to a gene. Germline V gene lookup returns CDR1 LNHDA and CDR2 SQIVND (reference sequence). The length of the CDR3 is 15 residues.

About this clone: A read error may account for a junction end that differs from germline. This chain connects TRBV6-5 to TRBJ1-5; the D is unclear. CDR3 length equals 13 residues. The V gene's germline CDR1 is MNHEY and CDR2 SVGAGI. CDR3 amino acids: CASSYSPGEPQNF. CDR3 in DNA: TGTGCCAGCAGTTACTCTCCCGGGGAGCCCCAGAATTTT.

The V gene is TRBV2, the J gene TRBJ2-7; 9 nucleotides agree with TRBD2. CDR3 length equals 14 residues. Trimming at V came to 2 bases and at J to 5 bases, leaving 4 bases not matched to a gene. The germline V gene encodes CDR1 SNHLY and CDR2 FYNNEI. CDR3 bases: TGTGCCAGCAGTGAAATAGCGGGAGTTGACGAGCAGTACTTC. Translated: CASSEIAGVDEQYF.

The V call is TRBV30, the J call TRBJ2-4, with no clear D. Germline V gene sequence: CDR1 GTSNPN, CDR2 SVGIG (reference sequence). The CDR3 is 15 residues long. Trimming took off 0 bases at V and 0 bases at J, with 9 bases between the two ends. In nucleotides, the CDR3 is TGTGCCTGGAGTGTAAGTGGGCTAGCCAAAAACATTCAGTACTTC. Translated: CAWSVSGLAKNIQYF. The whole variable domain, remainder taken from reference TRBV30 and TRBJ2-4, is SQTIHQWPATLVQPVGSPLSLECTVEGTSNPNLYWYRQAAGRGLQLLFYSVGIGQISSEVPQNLSASRPQDRQFILSSKKLLLSDSGFYLCAWSVSGLAKNIQYFGAGTRLSVL.

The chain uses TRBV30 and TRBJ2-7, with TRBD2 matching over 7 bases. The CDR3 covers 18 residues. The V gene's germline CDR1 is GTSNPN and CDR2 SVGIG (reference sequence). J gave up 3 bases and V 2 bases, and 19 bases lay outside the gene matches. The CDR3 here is CAWSKTRSRGSASYEQYF. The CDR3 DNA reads TGTGCCTGGAGTAAAACCCGAAGTCGCGGGAGTGCCAGCTACGAGCAGTACTTC.

The CDR3 sequence: CASRDSTLLTDTQYF. The CDR3, as DNA: TGTGCCAGCAGAGACAGTACGCTCCTCACAGATACGCAGTATTTT. The gene calls are TRBV6-5 and TRBJ2-3; possibly TRBD1 for D (5 bases). This CDR3 spans 15 amino acids. CDR1 MNHEY and CDR2 SVGAGI come from the germline V gene. Trimming took 6 bases from V and 2 from J, leaving 15 bases between them.